Listed below are T cell receptor beta chains from one sample, sequenced in a study of T cell responses to AZD1222 COVID-19 vaccine. Only in-frame clones appear in the TCRdb table, and some are missing; sequencing was by immunoSEQ multiplex PCR. The profile covers some 140,000 clones, with about 92% appearing a single time and around 3% taken by the ten largest. Source: peripheral blood, taken on day 0 of AZD1222 vaccination. The receptors originated from an adult in good health. Both conserved end residues are part of each CDR3. D genes are given only for firm matches. Some rows have no size entry. The others give once, few or many, or a class for an expanded clone.

d_call j_call v_call clone_size cdr3_aa cdr3_nt
- TRBJ2-1 TRBV27 once CASTAGGPLDEQFF TGTGCCAGTACCGCCGGGGGCCCCTTGGATGAGCAGTTCTTC
TRBD1 TRBJ1-2 TRBV6-5 - CASSYHLSGQGFGYTF TGTGCCAGCAGTTACCACCTCTCCGGACAGGGTTTTGGCTACACCTTC
- TRBJ2-7 TRBV19 - CASTPGLKAEQYF TGTGCCAGTACGCCGGGACTGAAGGCCGAGCAGTACTTC
- TRBJ2-7 TRBV11-2 - CASSLRTGPYEQYF TGTGCCAGCAGCCTGAGGACGGGGCCCTACGAGCAGTACTTC
- TRBJ1-2 TRBV29-1 - CSVETDHYGYTF TGCAGCGTTGAAACAGACCACTATGGCTACACCTTC
- TRBJ2-6 TRBV7-2 - CASSLTSSGANVLTF TGTGCCAGCAGCCTAACTAGTTCTGGGGCCAACGTCCTGACTTTC
- TRBJ1-1 TRBV6-5 - CASSSPGNTEAFF TGTGCCAGCAGTTCCCCTGGGAACACTGAAGCTTTCTTT
- TRBJ2-5 TRBV6-5 - CASRNSGEKTQYF TGTGCCAGCAGAAACTCAGGGGAGAAAACCCAGTACTTC
- TRBJ1-1 TRBV29-1 - CSVVLGQATEAFF TGCAGCGTTGTCCTGGGGCAGGCCACTGAAGCTTTCTTT
TRBD2 TRBJ2-2 TRBV19 - CASSGNSGRQGTGELFF TGTGCCAGTAGTGGGAATAGCGGGAGGCAAGGCACCGGGGAGCTGTTTTTT
- TRBJ1-5 TRBV30 - CAWRRRLQASNQPQHF TGTGCCTGGAGGAGGAGATTGCAGGCTAGCAATCAGCCCCAGCATTTT
TRBD2 TRBJ2-7 TRBV28 - CASSRLAPDYEQYF TGTGCCAGCAGTCGACTAGCCCCTGACTACGAGCAGTACTTC
TRBD1 TRBJ1-5 TRBV19 - CASSQDRGLNQPQHF TGTGCCAGTAGTCAGGACAGGGGACTCAATCAGCCCCAGCATTTT
- TRBJ1-2 TRBV7-3 - CASNLPLGGPGYGYTF TGTGCCAGCAATTTACCGCTGGGGGGCCCAGGCTATGGCTACACCTTC
- TRBJ2-1 TRBV21-1 - CASSKVSQNEQFF TGTGCCAGCAGCAAAGTTTCCCAGAATGAGCAGTTCTTC
TRBD1 TRBJ1-5 TRBV29-1 - CSVAGTGVQPQHF TGCAGCGTCGCCGGGACAGGGGTTCAGCCCCAGCATTTT
- TRBJ1-4 TRBV27 - CASSSRRGPNEKLFF TGTGCCAGCAGTTCCCGGAGGGGTCCTAATGAAAAACTGTTTTTT
TRBD2 TRBJ2-1 TRBV5-1 - CASSSYPGTSGRALNEQFF TGCGCCAGCAGCTCATATCCCGGGACTAGCGGGAGGGCTCTCAATGAGCAGTTCTTC
- TRBJ2-3 TRBV7-8 - CASSRRALASTDTQYF TGTGCCAGCAGCCGTCGAGCATTAGCTAGCACAGATACGCAGTATTTT
- TRBJ2-6 TRBV2 - CASSDPLMPGANVLTF TGTGCCAGCAGTGACCCCTTAATGCCGGGGGCCAACGTCCTGACTTTC
- TRBJ1-3 TRBV27 - CASSLNLGNTIYF TGTGCCAGCAGTTTGAATCTAGGAAACACCATATATTTT
- TRBJ1-5 TRBV6-2/TRBV6-3 - CASSYLPRAQHF TGTGCCAGCAGTTACTTACCCCGTGCCCAGCATTTT
- TRBJ1-2 TRBV18 - CASSQERGALDGYTF TGTGCCAGCTCACAGGAGCGGGGGGCCCTGGATGGCTACACCTTC
- TRBJ1-6 TRBV3-1/TRBV3-2 - CASSPDKYSPLHF TGTGCCAGCAGCCCAGATAAGTATTCACCCCTCCACTTT